The TCR beta chain under discussion was sequenced for a study of cytomegalovirus exposure and HLA in healthy donors. It was the approximately 120-subject validation cohort, separate from the approximately 680-subject first cohort, to which the donors belonged. A note on this clone: Its specificity is not known.

This table comes from immunoSEQ multiplex PCR, and its TCRdb copy is limited to in-frame clones, with some not included. The sample comprises 130,000 to 150,000 clones, approximately 89% of which are singletons, and around 9% rests with the top ten. V lost 2 bases to trimming and J lost 5 bases; unmatched junction nucleotides: 5. CDR1 and CDR2 (germline): LNHNV, YYDKDF (reference sequence). The CDR3 length is 15 residues. Study findings and constraints: It was confirmed in vitro that a few of the CMV-associated chains were specific for CMV antigens. TCR beta chains numbering some 150 were designated cytomegalovirus-associated. That first-cohort TCR clusters tended to co-occur in the roughly 130 validation repertoires was found in a later analysis.

The sequence derives from a woman younger than 35 in good health and CMV-seropositive. Sequencing was carried out using PBMCs. The chain links TRBV15 to TRBJ1-2; TRBD1 aligns across 10 bases. CDR3 bases: TGTGCCACCAGCAGATCGGGACAGGGGATGTATGGCTACACCTTC. Translated, it gives CATSRSGQGMYGYTF.